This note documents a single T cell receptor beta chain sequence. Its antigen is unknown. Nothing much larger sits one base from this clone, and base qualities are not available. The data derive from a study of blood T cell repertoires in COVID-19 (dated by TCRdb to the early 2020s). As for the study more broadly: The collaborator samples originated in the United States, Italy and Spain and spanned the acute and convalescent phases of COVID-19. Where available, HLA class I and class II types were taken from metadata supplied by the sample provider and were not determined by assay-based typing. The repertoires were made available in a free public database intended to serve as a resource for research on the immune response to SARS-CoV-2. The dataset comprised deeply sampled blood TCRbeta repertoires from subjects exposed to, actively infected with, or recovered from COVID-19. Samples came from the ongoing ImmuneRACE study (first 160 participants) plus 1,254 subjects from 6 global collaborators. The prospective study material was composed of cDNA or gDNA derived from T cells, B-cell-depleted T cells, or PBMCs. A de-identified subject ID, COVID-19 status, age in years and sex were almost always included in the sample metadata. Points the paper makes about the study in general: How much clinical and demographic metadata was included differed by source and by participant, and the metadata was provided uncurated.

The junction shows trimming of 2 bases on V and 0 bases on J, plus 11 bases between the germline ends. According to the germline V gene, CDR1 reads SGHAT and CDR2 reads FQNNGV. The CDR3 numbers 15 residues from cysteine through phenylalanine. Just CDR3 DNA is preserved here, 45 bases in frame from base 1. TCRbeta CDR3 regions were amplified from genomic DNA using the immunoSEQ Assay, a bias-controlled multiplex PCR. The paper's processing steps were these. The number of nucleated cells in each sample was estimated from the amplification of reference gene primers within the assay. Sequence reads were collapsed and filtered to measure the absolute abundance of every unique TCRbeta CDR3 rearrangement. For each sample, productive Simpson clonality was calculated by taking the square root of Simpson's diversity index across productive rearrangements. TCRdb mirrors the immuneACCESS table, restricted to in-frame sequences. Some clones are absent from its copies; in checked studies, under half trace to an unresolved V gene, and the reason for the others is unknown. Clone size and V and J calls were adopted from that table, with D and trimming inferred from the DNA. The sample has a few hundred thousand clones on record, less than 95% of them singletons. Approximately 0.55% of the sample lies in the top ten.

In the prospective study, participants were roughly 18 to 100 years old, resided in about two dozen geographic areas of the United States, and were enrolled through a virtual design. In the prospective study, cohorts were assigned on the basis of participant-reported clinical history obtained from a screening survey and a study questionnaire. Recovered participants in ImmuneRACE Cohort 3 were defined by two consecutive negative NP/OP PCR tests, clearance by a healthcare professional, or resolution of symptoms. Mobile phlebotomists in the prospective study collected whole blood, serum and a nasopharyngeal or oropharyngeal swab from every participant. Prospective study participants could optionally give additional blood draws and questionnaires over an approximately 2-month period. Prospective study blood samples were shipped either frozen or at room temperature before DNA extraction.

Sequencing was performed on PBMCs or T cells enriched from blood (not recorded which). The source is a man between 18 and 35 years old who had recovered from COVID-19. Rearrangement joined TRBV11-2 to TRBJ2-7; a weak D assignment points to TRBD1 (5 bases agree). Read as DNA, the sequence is TGTGCCAGCAGCTTACCCTCGACAGACTCCTACGAGCAGTACTTC. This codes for CASSLPSTDSYEQYF.